This T cell receptor beta chain comes out of a study of OX40 agonist ivuxolimab in advanced cancers. Context from the whole study: Ivuxolimab, which targeted the costimulatory receptor OX40 (CD134), was an agonistic, fully human IgG2 monoclonal antibody. Of the approximately 53 patients in dose escalation, about 20 had hepatocellular carcinoma, about 15 had melanoma, 9 had renal cell carcinoma and 9 had head and neck cancer. Three dose-escalation patients achieved partial responses, one with hepatocellular carcinoma and two with cutaneous melanoma. Peripheral TCRbeta sequencing was intended to test whether TCR sequence diversity was altered and clonal T-cell expansion was caused by ivuxolimab. Patients were allowed to have had prior anti-PD-1, anti-PD-L1 or anti-CTLA-4 therapy, and around 40% of the dose-escalation patients had previously received checkpoint inhibitors. Intravenous ivuxolimab was administered to patients every 2 weeks at six dose levels: 0.01, 0.1, 0.3, 1.5, 3 and 10 mg/kg. A male proportion of almost 85% and a mean age of approximately 61 years, ranging from about 20 to 85, were recorded for the dose-escalation cohort. The paper covers the monotherapy dose-escalation part of the phase I ivuxolimab trial, which included N of about 50 patients.

V is clipped by 3 bases and J by 8 bases, and the sequence between their germline boundaries is 25 bases long. The CDR3 runs 18 amino acids, cysteine and phenylalanine included. Of all the DNA, just the CDR3 is kept, 54 bases in frame from base 1. The germline V gene encodes CDR1 WNHNN and CDR2 SYGVQD (reference sequence). Details on this clone: There is no known antigen for this receptor. Base-call qualities are not available, and no considerably larger clone is one nucleotide away.

Patients with a history of autoimmune disease or receiving systemic immunosuppression were excluded from the trial. Peripheral blood for TCR sequencing was collected from all dose cohorts at baseline, on cycle 4 day 1, and on cycle 7 day 1. The samples were taken from a phase I, first-in-human, multicenter, open-label dose-escalation trial of ivuxolimab. Adults with locally advanced or metastatic melanoma, renal cell carcinoma, hepatocellular carcinoma or head and neck squamous cell carcinoma were enrolled in the trial. Before TCR sequencing, CD4+ T cells and CD8+ T cells from peripheral blood were sorted into separate populations. Here is what the overall study found, with its caveats: In the 0.1-3.0 mg/kg groups, partial responders were among the patients with the lowest normalized peripheral clonal expansion, particularly in CD8+ T cells. Which antigens the clonally expanded peripheral T cells were specific for was not determined. Low levels of normalized T-cell clonal expansion were also seen in some nonresponding patients. At doses of 0.1 to 3.0 mg/kg, clonal expansion of both CD4+ and CD8+ T cells in blood was seen between baseline and week 6. After ivuxolimab, CD8+ T cells had more expanded clones than CD4+ T cells on average.

For sequencing of the TCRbeta CDR3 region, genomic DNA was extracted from the sorted cells. The immunoSEQ Assay was used for sequencing of TCRbeta CDR3 regions. TCRdb's version of the immuneACCESS table is confined to in-frame rearrangements and falls short of the full clone set. An unresolved V gene accounts for under half of the shortfall where checked; the remainder is of unknown origin. The sample records tens of thousands of clones, over 80% of which are singletons. The ten largest clonotypes hold about 0.57% of the sample. The sequences come from CD4+ or CD8+ T cells sorted from blood, collected in a trial of the OX40 agonist ivuxolimab. This receptor was obtained from an adult with an advanced solid tumor such as melanoma, head and neck, liver or kidney cancer. The chain is encoded by TRBV10-1 joined to TRBJ1-4; the D gene is not confidently resolved. The DNA sequence is TGCGCCAGCAGTGAATGTATGAGGAGGGCCGGCGGGGAAGAAAAACTGTTTTTT. Translation gives CASSECMRRAGGEEKLFF.